Each of the 5 T cell receptor beta chains below was sequenced from the same sample in a study of lymphopenia after photon versus proton radiotherapy. The table came from immunoSEQ multiplex PCR; TCRdb's copy has only in-frame clones and leaves some out. The sample lists 150,000 to 200,000 clones; 88% were seen once. The sequences come from peripheral blood, collected from a patient treated with photon-based radiotherapy. The receptors were sampled from a man aged 50-60 years with gastric cancer.

The rearrangement uses TRBV19 and TRBJ1-1; 9 positions match TRBD1. This CDR3 is 14 amino acids long. V lost 6 bases, J lost 4 bases, and 6 bases stayed unmatched. The germline V gene has CDR1 LNHDA and CDR2 SQIVND (reference sequence). The CDR3 protein is CASRRTGVSTEAFF. In nucleotides, the CDR3 is TGTGCCAGTAGGAGGACAGGGGTGAGCACTGAAGCTTTCTTT.

The chain links TRBV7-9 to TRBJ1-1; 10 bases align to TRBD1. Germline V gene data show CDR1 as SEHNR and CDR2 as FQNEAQ (reference sequence). This CDR3 contains 15 residues. J lost 0 bases, V lost 5 bases, and 3 bases had no gene match. The CDR3 here is CASSTGQGLNTEAFF. CDR3 DNA: TGTGCCAGCAGCACGGGACAGGGGCTGAACACTGAAGCTTTCTTT.

The chain links TRBV6-5 to TRBJ1-2; D not resolved. Germline values: CDR1 MNHEY, CDR2 SVGAGI. The CDR3 sequence is 14 residues long. V was trimmed by 6 bases and J by 3 bases, leaving 14 bases between them. The CDR3 reads CASSARTEDYGYTF. The CDR3 DNA sequence: TGTGCCAGCAGCGCCAGGACGGAAGACTATGGCTACACCTTC.

This clone showed up just once. This CDR3 reads CASRPTGANQPQHF. In nucleotides, the CDR3 is TGTGCCAGTAGACCGACAGGGGCCAATCAGCCCCAGCATTTT. This chain connects TRBV19 to TRBJ1-5; TRBD1 matches at 8 bases. With 6 bases clipped from V and 3 bases from J, the junction kept 4 bases outside the gene matches. The CDR3 runs to 14 residues. Germline V CDR1 and CDR2: LNHDA, SQIVND (reference sequence).

The V gene is TRBV28, the J gene TRBJ1-1; the D is unclear. Trimming took off 7 bases at V and 1 base at J, with 13 bases between the two ends. Per germline, CDR1 MDHEN and CDR2 SYDVKM. There are 14 residues in the CDR3. CDR3 sequence (DNA): TGTGCCAGCACGCCCAGAGTTTGGAACACTGAAGCTTTCTTT. Protein: CASTPRVWNTEAFF. Based on the CDR3 plus reference TRBV28 and TRBJ1-1, the full variable domain is DVKVTQSSRYLVKRTGEKVFLECVQDMDHENMFWYRQDPGLGLRLIYFSYDVKMKEKGDIPEGYSVSREKKERFSLILESASTNQTSMYLCASTPRVWNTEAFFGQGTRLTVV.